These 26 T cell receptor beta chains were sequenced from one sample in a study of PD-1 blockade in mismatch repair-deficient tumors. The method was immunoSEQ multiplex PCR; TCRdb's version includes in-frame clones alone and lacks a portion of them. This sample yields fewer than 100,000 clones, of which more than 65% are seen a single time; roughly 2.8% belongs to the top ten. The sample in question was peripheral blood, obtained 12 weeks after starting pembrolizumab. Receptors were obtained from an adult with mismatch repair-deficient cancer.

The rearrangement uses TRBV5-6 and TRBJ2-1; TRBD2 aligns across 9 bases. Germline CDR1 SGHDT, CDR2 YYEEEE. The trim removed 2 bases at V and 7 bases at J, leaving 4 bases unmatched. This CDR3 comprises 14 residues. This CDR3 is CASSLYSGSNEQFF. CDR3 nucleotide sequence: TGTGCCAGCAGCTTATATAGCGGGAGTAATGAGCAGTTCTTC.

The CDR3 loop is CASSSDSSGANVLTF. The CDR3 nucleotides read TGTGCCAGCAGCTCAGACAGCTCTGGGGCCAACGTCCTGACTTTC. This sequence joins TRBV7-2 and TRBJ2-6; D might be TRBD1 (5 bases). The germline V gene has CDR1 SGHTA and CDR2 FQGNSA. V lost 4 bases, J lost 0 bases, and 7 bases lay in between. The CDR3 loop spans 15 amino acids.

The J gene is TRBJ2-2, the V gene TRBV7-2; 9 bases are a match to TRBD2. Germline CDR1 SGHTA, CDR2 FQGNSA. Losses at the gene ends were 4 bases for V and 6 bases for J; bases not matched to a gene: 9. This CDR3 is 16 amino acids long. The CDR3 region has the DNA TGTGCCAGCAGCTCCACTAGCGGGCGGGTCGCCGGGGAGCTGTTTTTT. Its protein product is CASSSTSGRVAGELFF.

In DNA form, the CDR3 reads TGTGCCAGCAGCAACCGGGGGGGGGCCCTAAACTATGGCTACACCTTC. It codes for CASSNRGGALNYGYTF. This chain links TRBV11-3 with TRBJ1-2; tentatively, D is TRBD1 (6 bases). This CDR3 has 16 amino acids. Trimming pared 5 bases from V and 2 bases from J, leaving 18 bases between. Germline V lookup: CDR1 SGHNT, CDR2 YENEEA.

The J gene is TRBJ2-5, the V gene TRBV7-2; D possibly corresponds to TRBD2 (7 bases). Germline V CDR1 and CDR2: SGHTA, FQGNSA. Trimming shortened V by 6 bases and J by 3 bases, and 14 bases separated the two germline ends. The CDR3 sequence is 14 residues long. CDR3 sequence reads: CASREGGAKETQYF. CDR3 DNA sequence: TGTGCCAGCAGGGAGGGGGGGGCTAAAGAGACCCAGTACTTC.

The chain joins TRBV11-3 to TRBJ2-5; 7 bases agree with TRBD1. Germline CDR1 and CDR2: SGHNT and YENEEA. Trimming removed 2 bases from V and 7 bases from J; junction bases left unmatched: 13. CDR3 length: 16 residues. The CDR3 DNA is TGTGCCAGCAGCTTAATTAGGGGGACAGTCGTAAGGACCCAGTACTTC. Translating it yields CASSLIRGTVVRTQYF.

The chain joins TRBV6-5 to TRBJ2-7; D is possibly TRBD2 (5 bases). Trimming took 10 bases from V and 4 from J, leaving 11 bases between them. Germline CDR1 reads MNHEY; CDR2 reads SVGAGI. CDR3 length equals 11 residues. CDR3 nucleotides: TGTGCCACCGGGGATCCATACGAGCAGTACTTC. Amino acids: CATGDPYEQYF.

The rearrangement uses TRBV19 and TRBJ2-3, with 8 nucleotides matching TRBD2. Trimming took 9 bases from V and 4 from J; bases not matched to a gene: 12. The CDR3 is 15 residues long. The germline CDR1 and CDR2 sequences are LNHDA and SQIVND (reference sequence). CDR3 sequence: CASHREGESPDTQYF. The CDR3, as DNA: TGTGCCAGCCATCGGGAGGGGGAATCCCCAGATACGCAGTATTTT.

Notes on this clone: The same CDR3 is also encoded by other DNA sequences in this sample. The V call is TRBV11-2, the J call TRBJ2-2; unclear D gene. Between the trimmed V and J ends, which lost 5 bases and 2 bases, there was a span of 6 bases. Germline V lookup: CDR1 SGHAT, CDR2 FQNNGV. This CDR3 is built from 13 residues. The CDR3 DNA sequence: TGTGCCAGCAGCCCGAGAAACACCGGGGAGCTGTTTTTT. This translates into CASSPRNTGELFF.

This rearrangement joins TRBV30 to TRBJ2-5, with 7 bases aligning to TRBD2. Trimming at V came to 5 bases and at J to 3 bases, leaving 6 bases not matched to a gene. This CDR3 has 13 residues. Per the germline V gene, CDR1 is GTSNPN and CDR2 is SVGIG (reference sequence). The CDR3 loop reads CAWGPGGKETQYF. As DNA, the CDR3 is TGTGCCTGGGGTCCGGGGGGAAAAGAGACCCAGTACTTC.

The chain recombines TRBV29-1 with TRBJ2-5; 14 bases align to TRBD2. CDR1 and CDR2 (germline): SQVTM, ANQGSEA. CDR3 length: 17 residues. Trimming removed 6 bases from V and 4 bases from J; junction bases left unmatched: 13. CDR3 nucleotide sequence: TGCAGCGTGCGTGAACTGGGACTAGCGGGAGTAGGAGAGACCCAGTACTTC. Protein product: CSVRELGLAGVGETQYF. The full variable domain, its missing parts supplied by reference TRBV29-1 and TRBJ2-5, is SAVISQKPSRDICQRGTSLTIQCQVDSQVTMMFWYRQQPGQSLTLIATANQGSEATYESGFVIDKFPISRPNLTFSTLTVSNMSPEDSSIYLCSVRELGLAGVGETQYFGPGTRLLVL.

The chain uses TRBV6-1 and TRBJ2-1; D is uncertain. Germline V gives CDR1 MNHNS, CDR2 SASEGT. V was cut by 5 bases and J by 9 bases, with 8 bases left in between. This CDR3 contains 11 residues. The CDR3 here is CASSFLGEQFF. The CDR3 region has the DNA TGTGCCAGCAGTTTTCTAGGTGAGCAGTTCTTC.

This chain uses TRBV14 with TRBJ2-1; tentative D call: TRBD2 (5 bases). This CDR3 is 13 amino acids long. Trimming stripped 6 bases from V and 9 bases from J, with 15 bases between. In germline, CDR1 is SGHDN, CDR2 FVKESK. The CDR3 DNA follows: TGTGCCAGCAGTTTGACCACCGCGGGTGAGCAGTTCTTC. Protein: CASSLTTAGEQFF.

The chain joins TRBV19 to TRBJ2-2, with 12 bases aligning to TRBD2. The CDR3 sequence is 19 residues long. From germline, CDR1 is LNHDA and CDR2 SQIVND (reference sequence). Trimming removed 5 bases from V and 1 base from J; junction bases left unmatched: 11. CDR3 sequence (DNA): TGTGCCAGTAGTTCGGGACTAGCGGGCCTATTCCTGAACACCGGGGAGCTGTTTTTT. Translated, it gives CASSSGLAGLFLNTGELFF.

This clone was seen a handful of times. The chain joins TRBV30 to TRBJ1-2; D is possibly TRBD1 (6 bases). The CDR3 contains 12 residues. Germline CDR1 is GTSNPN and CDR2 is SVGIG (reference sequence). V dropped 2 bases and J dropped 8 bases, with 12 bases sitting between them. CDR3 region: CAWSTGLRGYTF. As DNA, the CDR3 is TGTGCCTGGAGTACAGGGCTTCGCGGCTACACCTTC.

The chain recombines TRBV6-5 with TRBJ2-7; 7 positions match TRBD2. Unmatched junction bases numbered 1, after V lost 5 bases and J lost 3 bases. Germline loops: CDR1 MNHEY, CDR2 SVGAGI. The CDR3 contains 12 residues. Here the CDR3 reads CASSGRDYEQYF. CDR3 coding DNA: TGTGCCAGCAGTGGGAGGGACTACGAGCAGTACTTC.

This rearrangement joins TRBV25-1 to TRBJ2-7; D is undetermined. This CDR3 is built from 14 residues. Germline loops: CDR1 MGHDK, CDR2 SYGVNS. Trimming removed 0 bases from V and 3 bases from J, with 9 bases in between. The CDR3 DNA sequence: TGTGCCAGCAGTGAATATGCAGCAAACTACGAGCAGTACTTC. It specifies CASSEYAANYEQYF.

This clone was seen only once. The CDR3 coding sequence is TGCGCCAGCAGCCAAGATCCCCTCAGGGGGCCCCAGCATTTT. Translating gives CASSQDPLRGPQHF. The chain couples TRBV4-3 to TRBJ1-5; tentatively, D is TRBD1 (6 bases). CDR3 length: 14 amino acids. With 0 bases removed from V and 9 bases from J, the gap between germline ends came to 12 bases. The germline gives CDR1 LGHNA, CDR2 YSLEER.

The rearrangement uses TRBV6-1 and TRBJ1-5; no clear D. Trimming took 2 bases from V and 3 from J, leaving 14 bases between them. Germline-derived CDR1 and CDR2 are MNHNS and SASEGT. This CDR3 has 16 residues. This chain's CDR3 is CASSESRTLSNQPQHF. In DNA form, the CDR3 reads TGTGCCAGCAGTGAATCCAGGACCCTCTCCAATCAGCCCCAGCATTTT.

V gene TRBV5-1 combines with J gene TRBJ2-5, with 12 bases fitting TRBD2. J gave up 2 bases and V 1 base, and 6 bases lay outside the gene matches. This CDR3 has 17 residues. Germline CDR1 and CDR2: SGHRS and YFSETQ. This CDR3 is CASSLPLLAGGQETQYF. The CDR3 bases are TGCGCCAGCAGCTTGCCCCTACTAGCGGGGGGTCAAGAGACCCAGTACTTC.

This chain connects TRBV5-5 to TRBJ1-1; D might be TRBD1 (5 bases). The CDR3 has 14 residues. Germline V lookup: CDR1 SGHKS, CDR2 YYEKEE (reference sequence). Trimming removed 3 bases from V and 1 base from J, with 10 bases in between. CDR3 in amino acids: CASSSGTANTEAFF. CDR3 sequence (DNA): TGTGCCAGCAGCTCTGGGACGGCGAACACTGAAGCTTTCTTT.

The CDR3 region is CASSQVFQTTDTQYF. Here the CDR3 DNA reads TGCGCCAGCAGCCAAGTTTTTCAGACCACAGATACGCAGTATTTT. The chain couples TRBV4-1 to TRBJ2-3; no definite D call. The CDR3 has 15 residues. V was shortened by 1 base and J by 2 bases, with 10 bases between the two germline ends. The germline CDR1 and CDR2 sequences are MGHRA and YSYEKL.

The DNA of the CDR3 is TGTGCCAGCTCACCTGGACAGGGGAGTACCGGGGAGCTGTTTTTT. This translates into CASSPGQGSTGELFF. V gene TRBV18 combines with J gene TRBJ2-2; TRBD1 agrees at 9 bases. V lost 3 bases to trimming and J lost 5 bases; unmatched junction nucleotides: 4. The CDR3 is made up of 15 amino acids. Germline V lookup: CDR1 KGHSH, CDR2 LQKENI.

This chain links TRBV11-2 with TRBJ2-1, with TRBD2 matching over 7 bases. The CDR3 has 14 residues. V shed 7 bases and J 2 bases; nucleotides not matched to a gene: 5. CDR1 SGHAT and CDR2 FQNNGV come from the germline V gene. The CDR3 sequence is CASKLAEPYNEQFF. In nucleotides, the CDR3 is TGTGCCAGCAAGCTAGCGGAACCCTACAATGAGCAGTTCTTC.

The chain employs TRBV6-1 and TRBJ1-2; D is perhaps TRBD1 (5 bases). This CDR3 has 14 residues. CDR1 MNHNS and CDR2 SASEGT come from the germline V gene. The V end lost 2 bases, the J end lost 2 bases, and 9 bases lay between the germline ends. The CDR3: CASSESEGNYGYTF. The DNA of the CDR3 is TGTGCCAGCAGTGAATCTGAGGGGAACTATGGCTACACCTTC.

The V and J genes are TRBV18 and TRBJ1-5; D might be TRBD1 (5 bases). The ends were cut back, 0 bases at V and 1 base at J, with 10 bases in the middle. This CDR3 comprises 16 residues. Germline CDR1 is KGHSH and CDR2 is LQKENI. CDR3 loop: CASSPPRGGSNQPQHF. The CDR3 coding sequence is TGTGCCAGCTCACCACCGAGGGGTGGGAGCAATCAGCCCCAGCATTTT.